This is a list of T cell receptor beta chains from one sample in a study of blood T cell repertoires in COVID-19. Sequencing used immunoSEQ multiplex PCR; TCRdb keeps in-frame clones, though not all of them. Altogether approximately 130,000 clones are present, roughly nine tenths being singletons, with the ten largest covering 25% to 30%. The sample comprised peripheral blood. These receptors all stem from a man in his 70s with active or convalescent COVID-19. The CDR3 runs from the conserved cysteine through the conserved F or W. A D gene is named only where the DNA matches it firmly. The listing skips clone size in some rows; elsewhere it reads once, few, many or a size class.

D gene	V gene	clone size	J gene	CDR3 protein	CDR3 DNA
TRBD1	TRBV3-1/TRBV3-2	-	TRBJ1-6	CASSQVQGGSPLHF	TGTGCCAGCAGCCAAGTGCAGGGGGGTTCACCCCTCCACTTT
-	TRBV28	-	TRBJ1-2	CASTPGGGGYGYTF	TGTGCCAGCACCCCGGGCGGGGGTGGGTATGGCTACACCTTC
TRBD1	TRBV19	-	TRBJ2-6	CASRPTGGISGANVLTF	TGTGCCAGTAGACCAACAGGGGGTATCTCTGGGGCCAACGTCCTGACTTTC
-	TRBV4-2	-	TRBJ1-1	CASGPPSSRNRVQAFF	TGTGCCAGCGGACCTCCTTCCTCGAGAAACAGGGTTCAAGCTTTCTTT
TRBD2	TRBV5-4	-	TRBJ2-7	CASSLGASGNSYEQYF	TGTGCCAGCAGCTTGGGGGCTAGCGGGAACTCCTACGAGCAGTACTTC
TRBD2	TRBV25-1	once	TRBJ2-3	CASSLAGGTDTQYF	TGTGCCAGCAGCCTAGCGGGAGGCACAGATACGCAGTATTTT
-	TRBV5-1	-	TRBJ2-7	CASRDSFYEQYF	TGCGCCAGCAGGGACAGCTTTTACGAGCAGTACTTC
TRBD2	TRBV19	-	TRBJ2-2	CASSIEWTSGRVNTGELFF	TGTGCCAGTAGTATAGAATGGACTAGCGGGAGGGTGAACACCGGGGAGCTGTTTTTT
-	TRBV27	-	TRBJ2-7	CASSSRTFSYEQYF	TGTGCCAGCAGTTCCAGGACTTTTTCCTACGAGCAGTACTTC
-	TRBV27	-	TRBJ1-2	CASSESNYYGYTF	TGTGCCAGCAGCGAATCCAACTACTATGGCTACACCTTC
-	TRBV5-6	-	TRBJ2-7	CASSLYRRVYEQYF	TGTGCCAGCAGCTTGTACAGGAGAGTTTACGAGCAGTACTTC
-	TRBV2	-	TRBJ1-2	CASRVTGFYGYTF	TGTGCCAGCAGGGTAACAGGGTTTTATGGCTACACCTTC
TRBD2	TRBV6-1	-	TRBJ2-7	CASSEVGAGSSYEQYF	TGTGCCAGCAGTGAAGTTGGAGCGGGAAGCTCCTACGAGCAGTACTTC
TRBD1	TRBV24-1	once	TRBJ1-2	CATSRQGDLGYTF	TGTGCCACCAGCAGACAGGGGGACTTAGGCTACACCTTC
-	TRBV12-3/TRBV12-4	-	TRBJ2-1	CASSLRRDNEQFF	TGTGCCAGCAGTTTAAGGAGGGACAATGAGCAGTTCTTC
-	TRBV12-3/TRBV12-4	-	TRBJ2-3	CASSPSTDTQYF	TGTGCCAGCAGTCCGAGTACAGATACGCAGTATTTT
TRBD1	TRBV2	-	TRBJ1-5	CASSEGQGYVLPQHF	TGTGCCAGCAGTGAGGGACAGGGCTACGTACTGCCCCAGCATTTT
-	TRBV28	-	TRBJ1-2	CASSLGLNNGYTF	TGTGCCAGCAGTTTAGGACTGAATAATGGCTACACCTTC
-	TRBV6-1	-	TRBJ2-1	CASSEPQLAPYNEQFF	TGTGCCAGCAGTGAACCCCAGCTAGCGCCTTACAATGAGCAGTTCTTC